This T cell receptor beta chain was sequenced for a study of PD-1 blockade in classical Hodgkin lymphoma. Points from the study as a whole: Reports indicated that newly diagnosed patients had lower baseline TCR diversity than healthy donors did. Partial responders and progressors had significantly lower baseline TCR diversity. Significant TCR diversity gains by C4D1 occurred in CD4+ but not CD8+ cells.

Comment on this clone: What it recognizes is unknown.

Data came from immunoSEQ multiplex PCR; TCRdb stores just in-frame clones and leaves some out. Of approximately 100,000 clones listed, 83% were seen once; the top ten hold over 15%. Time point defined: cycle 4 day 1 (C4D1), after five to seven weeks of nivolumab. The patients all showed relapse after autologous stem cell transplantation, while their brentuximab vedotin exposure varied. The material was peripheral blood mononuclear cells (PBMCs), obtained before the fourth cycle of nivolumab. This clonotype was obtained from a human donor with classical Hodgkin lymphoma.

The CDR3 sequence: CASSPNSPNYGYTF. CDR3 in DNA: TGTGCCAGCTCCCCGAATTCACCCAACTATGGCTACACCTTC. V usage is TRBV18 and J usage is TRBJ1-2; D unclear. The CDR3 consists of 14 residues. CDR1 is KGHSH and CDR2 is LQKENI in the germline V gene. Trimming removed 6 bases at V and 2 bases at J, with 13 bases between.